This T cell receptor beta chain was recovered during a study of blood T cell repertoires in COVID-19. Whole-study context: Specimens from acute and convalescent COVID-19 originated in the United States, Italy and Spain. In each case, the material was cDNA or gDNA derived from T cells, B-cell-depleted T cells, or PBMCs.

In the original workflow: Nucleated cell number was recorded as an estimate derived from reference gene primer amplification. The data were produced by immunoSEQ multiplex PCR, yet TCRdb's version contains in-frame clones alone and is incomplete. V and J calls and clone size are copied from that table; D and trimming were computed from the DNA. Here the sample spans about 260,000 clones, about 87% being singletons. The sample taken for sequencing was peripheral blood. The sequence derives from a woman aged 40 to 50 with acute or convalescent COVID-19.

The CDR3 region is CASSFYGGETQYF. CDR3 nucleotide sequence: TGTGCCAGCAGTTTCTACGGGGGAGAGACCCAGTACTTC. The rearrangement joins TRBV6-5 to TRBJ2-5, with D tentatively TRBD2 (6 bases). Germline V gene sequence: CDR1 MNHEY, CDR2 SVGAGI. CDR3 length: 13 amino acids. Trimming removed 4 bases from V and 4 bases from J, with 10 bases in between.